Following are 19 T cell receptor beta chains from one sample sequenced in a study of T cells in Graves' hyperthyroidism and ophthalmopathy. Template material for amplifying TCR beta CDR3 regions consisted of RNA transcripts. A first-round RT-PCR of the TCR CDR3 used the HTBI primer set. TCRdb passed the multiplex PCR reads through MiXCR, listing each CDR3 protein once. The sample shows 450,000 to 650,000 distinct CDR3 sequences, roughly 20% of them seen only once. What was sequenced was blood. The receptors derive from a man aged 18 to 29 with Graves' hyperthyroidism.

This chain links TRBV11-2 with TRBJ2-2, with D hard to call. Trimming removed 4 bases from V and 8 bases from J, with 8 bases in between. This CDR3 contains 12 residues. Germline V lookup: CDR1 SGHAT, CDR2 FQNNGV. The CDR3 region is CASSYSMGELFF. CDR3 DNA sequence: TGTGCCAGCAGCTACTCGATGGGGGAGCTGTTTTTT.

Many counts were recorded for this clonotype. The V and J genes are TRBV7-6 and TRBJ1-5; 7 nucleotides line up with TRBD1. J gave up 7 bases and V 2 bases, and 5 bases lay outside the gene matches. CDR3 length: 14 residues. Germline V gene sequence: CDR1 SGHVS, CDR2 FNYEAQ. The CDR3 loop reads CASSLQGDRQPQHF. The CDR3 region has the DNA TGTGCCAGCAGCTTACAGGGGGATCGGCAGCCCCAGCATTTT.

This clonotype came up many times. This sequence joins TRBV11-2 and TRBJ2-7; either TRBD1 or TRBD2 may supply D (5 bases each). Germline values: CDR1 SGHAT, CDR2 FQNNGV. V was clipped by 0 bases and J by 5 bases, with 14 bases between them. The CDR3 is 15 residues long. The CDR3 reads CASSLDGTVKDEQYF. The DNA for the CDR3 is TGTGCCAGCAGCTTAGATGGGACCGTAAAGGACGAGCAGTACTTC.

The rearrangement joins TRBV19 to TRBJ2-7, with D perhaps given as TRBD1 or TRBD2 (5 bases each). V was trimmed by 6 bases and J by 2 bases, leaving 14 bases between them. The CDR3 totals 14 residues. CDR1 LNHDA and CDR2 SQIVND come from the germline V gene (reference sequence). The CDR3 region has the DNA TGTGCCAGTAGCCGGACTCAGGGAGCCTACGAGCAGTACTTC. Translation: CASSRTQGAYEQYF.

The genes are TRBV19 and TRBJ2-5, with D perhaps matching TRBD1 (6 bases). Germline CDR1 LNHDA, CDR2 SQIVND (reference sequence). Trimming removed 5 bases from V and 6 bases from J, with 16 bases in between. The CDR3 loop spans 14 amino acids. Here the CDR3 reads CASSPSDSSKTQYF. The CDR3 nucleotides are TGTGCCAGTAGTCCCTCGGACAGCTCCAAGACCCAGTACTTC.

This clonotype was observed many times. This chain uses TRBV12-3 or TRBV12-4 with TRBJ1-2; unclear D gene. The length of the CDR3 is 13 residues. Trimming shortened V by 5 bases and J by 4 bases, and 11 bases separated the two germline ends. CDR3 DNA sequence: TGTGCCAGCAGTCCTAAAGGTATCTATGGCTACACCTTC. Its protein product is CASSPKGIYGYTF.

Many counts were recorded for this clonotype. The chain links TRBV12-3 or TRBV12-4 to TRBJ1-1; D perhaps matches TRBD1 (6 bases). Between the trimmed V and J ends, which lost 3 bases and 8 bases, there was a span of 13 bases. The CDR3 sequence is 13 residues long. For the CDR3, the DNA is TGTGCCAGCAGTTTCCGGACAGCCAGGGAAGCTTTCTTT. It translates to CASSFRTAREAFF.

This clonotype turned up a few times. A much larger clone is a single base away; this may be a read error. Without the conserved terminal phenylalanine or tryptophan, this CDR3 likely stems from a read error. The chain couples TRBV12-3 or TRBV12-4 to TRBJ1-1; D remains unclear. The CDR3 runs 14 residues. V lost 5 bases and J 1 base, leaving 11 bases between the germline ends. The DNA of the CDR3 is TGTGCCAGCAGTCCCTCGAACGGGAACACTGAAGCTTTCTAT. Protein: CASSPSNGNTEAFY.

This clonotype occurred a few times. The J gene is TRBJ2-2, the V gene TRBV29-1; 9 bases match TRBD1. The V segment lost 5 bases and the J segment 5 bases; nucleotides outside the gene matches: 6. Germline assignment: CDR1 SQVTM and CDR2 ANQGSEA. This CDR3 spans 14 amino acids. CDR3 protein: CSVLGTGRTGELFF. DNA of the CDR3: TGCAGCGTTTTAGGGACAGGGCGTACCGGGGAGCTGTTTTTT.

The chain uses TRBV19 and TRBJ1-1, with 7 bases aligning to TRBD1. This CDR3 is 13 amino acids long. CDR1 is LNHDA and CDR2 is SQIVND in the germline V gene (reference sequence). V dropped 5 bases and J dropped 4; count of bases not matched to a gene: 4. In nucleotides, the CDR3 is TGTGCCAGTAGTCGGGACAGACCCACTGAAGCTTTCTTT. Protein: CASSRDRPTEAFF.

This clonotype was seen repeatedly, ten times or more. The J gene is TRBJ1-3, the V gene TRBV25-1; 7 positions match TRBD1. The CDR3 runs to 15 residues. V shed 1 base, J shed 3 bases, and the junction held 3 bases outside the gene matches. Germline assignment: CDR1 MGHDK and CDR2 SYGVNS. Here the CDR3 DNA reads TGTGCCAGCAGTGAATCAGGGGGAAGTGGAAACACCATATATTTT. Translated, it gives CASSESGGSGNTIYF.

V usage is TRBV7-8 and J usage is TRBJ2-2; TRBD2 matches 9 bases. From germline, CDR1 is SGHVS and CDR2 FQNEAQ. The CDR3 has 18 residues. J gave up 0 bases and V 2 bases, and 7 bases lay outside the gene matches. The CDR3 loop reads CASSLLFGGGANTGELFF. The CDR3 nucleotides read TGTGCCAGCAGCTTATTATTTGGCGGGGGGGCGAACACCGGGGAGCTGTTTTTT.

Ten or more counts support this clonotype. The V and J genes are TRBV27 and TRBJ1-1; D unresolved. Germline V lookup: CDR1 MNHEY, CDR2 SMNVEV (reference sequence). The CDR3 has 14 amino acids. V dropped 6 bases and J dropped 1 base, with 12 bases sitting between them. CDR3 coding DNA: TGTGCCAGCAGCCAATGGGGAGAGAACACTGAAGCTTTCTTT. Protein product: CASSQWGENTEAFF.

This clonotype turned up a few times. V gene TRBV18 combines with J gene TRBJ2-3; no definite D call. Trimming removed 3 bases from V and 4 bases from J, with 8 bases in between. Germline V gives CDR1 KGHSH, CDR2 LQKENI. The length of the CDR3 is 13 residues. The CDR3, as DNA: TGTGCCAGCTCACCCACCGTGGCAGATACGCAGTATTTT. The encoded protein is CASSPTVADTQYF.

There are a few counts of this clonotype. The chain combines TRBV6-2 or TRBV6-3 with TRBJ2-5, with D perhaps TRBD2 (6 bases). The V gene lost 4 bases and the J gene lost 1 base, with 19 bases spanning the gap. Germline V gives CDR1 MNHEY, CDR2 SVGEGT. This CDR3 has 17 amino acids. Here the CDR3 DNA reads TGTGCCAGCAGTTCGACCGAATCGCGGGGCCCCCAAGAGACCCAGTACTTC. Its translation: CASSSTESRGPQETQYF.

This clonotype was counted many times. The V call is TRBV2, the J call TRBJ2-5, with 8 positions matching TRBD1. CDR3 length: 15 amino acids. Trimming at V came to 0 bases and at J to 5 bases, leaving 5 bases not matched to a gene. Germline V gene sequence: CDR1 SNHLY, CDR2 FYNNEI. The CDR3 nucleotides read TGTGCCAGCAGTGAAGCGACAGGGGTCGGGGAGACCCAGTACTTC. Protein product: CASSEATGVGETQYF.

This clonotype was recorded many times. The V and J genes are TRBV10-3 and TRBJ1-2; 8 nucleotides line up with TRBD1. Trimming removed 0 bases from V and 6 bases from J; junction bases left unmatched: 15. The CDR3 totals 18 residues. CDR1 ENHRY and CDR2 SYGVKD come from the germline V gene. The CDR3: CAISESLGDLTGDDGYTF. Written as DNA, the CDR3 is TGTGCCATCAGTGAGTCCCTCGGTGATCTGACAGGGGATGATGGCTACACCTTC.

The rearrangement uses TRBV7-8 and TRBJ1-6, with D maybe TRBD1 (6 bases). V lost 2 bases, J lost 8 bases, and 16 bases lay in between. The CDR3 has 16 residues. Germline CDR1 and CDR2: SGHVS and FQNEAQ. Here the CDR3 reads CASSLLRTVGDSPLHF. CDR3 coding DNA: TGTGCCAGCAGCTTATTGAGGACAGTGGGGGATTCACCCCTCCACTTT.

This clonotype occurred many times. The chain couples TRBV28 to TRBJ2-2; D gene unclear. Trimming removed 8 bases at V and 1 base at J, with 8 bases between. Germline V gene sequence: CDR1 MDHEN, CDR2 SYDVKM. This CDR3 has 13 residues. CDR3 nucleotides: TGTGCCAGCGGGCAGCAGAACACCGGGGAGCTGTTTTTT. Translation gives CASGQQNTGELFF.